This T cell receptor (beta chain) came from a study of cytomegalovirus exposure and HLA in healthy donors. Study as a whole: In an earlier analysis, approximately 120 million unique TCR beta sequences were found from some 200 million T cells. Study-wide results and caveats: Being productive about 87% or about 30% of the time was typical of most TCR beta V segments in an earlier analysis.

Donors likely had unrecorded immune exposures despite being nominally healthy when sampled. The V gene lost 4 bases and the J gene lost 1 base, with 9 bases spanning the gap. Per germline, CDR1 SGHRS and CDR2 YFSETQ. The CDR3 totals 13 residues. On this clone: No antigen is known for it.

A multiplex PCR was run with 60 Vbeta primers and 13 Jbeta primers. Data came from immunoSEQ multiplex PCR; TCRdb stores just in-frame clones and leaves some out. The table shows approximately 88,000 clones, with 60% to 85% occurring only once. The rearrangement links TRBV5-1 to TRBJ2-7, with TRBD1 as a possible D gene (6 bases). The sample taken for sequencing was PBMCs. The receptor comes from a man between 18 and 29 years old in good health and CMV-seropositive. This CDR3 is CASSEDRSYEQYF. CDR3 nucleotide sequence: TGCGCCAGCAGCGAGGACAGATCCTACGAGCAGTACTTC.